The present entry profiles one T cell receptor (beta chain) with its context. Its target is unknown. Germline V CDR1 and CDR2: SGHRS, YFSETQ. CDR3 length equals 15 residues. With 0 bases clipped from V and 3 bases from J, the junction kept 2 bases outside the gene matches. The entry originates in a study of metastatic and nonmetastatic thyroid tumors. Study summary: Repertoire comparisons spanned blood and tumor or nodule tissue from malignant and benign thyroid patients.

How the authors handled the data: The study's classifier, a distant-metastasis tool for papillary thyroid cancer, was built using CDR3 differences across clinicopathological groups. TCRdb re-called clones via MiXCR from the PCR reads. These V and J calls rely on TCRdb rather than the paper's analysis. There are 9,900 or so clones in the sample; under 35% occur only once, and 15% to 20% lies in the top ten. No patient had received any treatment before thyroid surgery. Study-wide results and limits: The reported finding was significantly higher TCR beta diversity in malignant thyroid tumors relative to benign nodules, in blood and tumor.

The V call is TRBV5-1, the J call TRBJ1-2; TRBD1 agrees at 10 bases. What was sequenced was tumor tissue. The clonotype comes from a female donor with papillary thyroid cancer or a benign thyroid nodule (not recorded which). Some clones in this sample may be carry-over from other donors' samples. CDR3 coding DNA: TGCGCCAGCAGCTTGGAAGGGACAGGGGACTATGGCTACACCTTC. This encodes CASSLEGTGDYGYTF.